Below, one TCR beta chain is given with its context. This CDR3 comprises 17 residues. The germline V gene encodes CDR1 SGHRS and CDR2 YFSETQ. The ends were cut back, 5 bases at V and 0 bases at J, with 18 bases in the middle. The data stem from a study of blood T cell repertoires in COVID-19. At the level of the study: Nucleic acid was either cDNA or gDNA, and it came from T cells, B-cell-depleted T cells, or PBMCs.

The method was immunoSEQ multiplex PCR; TCRdb's version includes in-frame clones alone and lacks a portion of them. The sample has hundreds of thousands of clones, 85% to 90% seen once. The receptor was isolated from a woman aged 25 to 39 with acute or convalescent COVID-19. The rearrangement links TRBV5-1 to TRBJ2-1; D is possibly TRBD2 (5 bases). The sample comprised peripheral blood. The CDR3 DNA is TGCGCCAGCAGTCTGTATGGCAGCGGAAGCTCCTACAATGAGCAGTTCTTC. Translated, it gives CASSLYGSGSSYNEQFF.